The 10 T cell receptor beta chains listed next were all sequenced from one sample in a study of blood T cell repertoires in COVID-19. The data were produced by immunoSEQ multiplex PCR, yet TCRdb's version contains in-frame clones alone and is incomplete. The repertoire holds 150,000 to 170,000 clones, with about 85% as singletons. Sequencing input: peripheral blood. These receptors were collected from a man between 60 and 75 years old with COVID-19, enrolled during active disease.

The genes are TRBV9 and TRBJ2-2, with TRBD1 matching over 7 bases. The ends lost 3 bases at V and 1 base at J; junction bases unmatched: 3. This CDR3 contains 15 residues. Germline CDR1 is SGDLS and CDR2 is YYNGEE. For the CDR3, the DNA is TGTGCCAGCAGCGAACGGACAGGGAACACCGGGGAGCTGTTTTTT. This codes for CASSERTGNTGELFF.

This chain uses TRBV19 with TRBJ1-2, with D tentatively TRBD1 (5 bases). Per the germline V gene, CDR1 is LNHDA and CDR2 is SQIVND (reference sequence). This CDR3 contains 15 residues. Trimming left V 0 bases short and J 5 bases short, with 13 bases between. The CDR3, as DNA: TGTGCCAGTAGTATAGACCCGACAGTTAAATATGGCTACACCTTC. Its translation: CASSIDPTVKYGYTF.

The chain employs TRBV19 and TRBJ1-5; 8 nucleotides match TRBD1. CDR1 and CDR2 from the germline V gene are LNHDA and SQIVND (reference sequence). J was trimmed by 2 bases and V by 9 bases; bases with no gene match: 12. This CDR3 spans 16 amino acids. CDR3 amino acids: CASALQGGSGNQPQHF. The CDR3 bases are TGTGCCAGCGCCCTACAGGGGGGCTCGGGCAATCAGCCCCAGCATTTT.

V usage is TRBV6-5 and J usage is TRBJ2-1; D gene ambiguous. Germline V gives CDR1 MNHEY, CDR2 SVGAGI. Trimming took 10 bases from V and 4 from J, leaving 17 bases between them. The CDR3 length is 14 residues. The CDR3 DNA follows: TGTGCCATTACTCCCAGTGCGGTATACAATGAGCAGTTCTTC. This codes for CAITPSAVYNEQFF.

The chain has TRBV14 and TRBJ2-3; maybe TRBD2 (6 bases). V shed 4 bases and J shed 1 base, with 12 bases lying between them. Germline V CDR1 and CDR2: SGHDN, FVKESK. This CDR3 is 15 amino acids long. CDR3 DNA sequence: TGTGCCAGCAGCCCAGGGACTCTCCGCACAGATACGCAGTATTTT. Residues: CASSPGTLRTDTQYF. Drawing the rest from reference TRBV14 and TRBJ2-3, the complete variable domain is EAGVTQFPSHSVIEKGQTVTLRCDPISGHDNLYWYRRVMGKEIKFLLHFVKESKQDESGMPNNRFLAERTGGTYSTLKVQPAELEDSGVYFCASSPGTLRTDTQYFGPGTRLTVL.

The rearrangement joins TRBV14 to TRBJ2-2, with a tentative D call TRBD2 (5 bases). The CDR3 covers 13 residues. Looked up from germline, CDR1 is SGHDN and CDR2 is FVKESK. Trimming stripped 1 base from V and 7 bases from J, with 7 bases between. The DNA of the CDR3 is TGTGCCAGCAGCCAAGCCGGGGTCGGGGAGCTGTTTTTT. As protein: CASSQAGVGELFF.

The CDR3 here is CASSLGTVYGYTF. CDR3 sequence (DNA): TGTGCCAGCAGCTTAGGGACAGTATATGGCTACACCTTC. V is TRBV11-2 and J is TRBJ1-2, with D possibly being TRBD1 (6 bases). Germline values: CDR1 SGHAT, CDR2 FQNNGV. This CDR3 has 13 amino acids. V was shortened by 1 base and J by 5 bases, with 8 bases between the two germline ends.

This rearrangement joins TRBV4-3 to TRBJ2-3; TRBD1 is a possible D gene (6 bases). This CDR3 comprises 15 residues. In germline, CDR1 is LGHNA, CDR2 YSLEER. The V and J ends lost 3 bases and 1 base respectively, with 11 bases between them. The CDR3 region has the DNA TGCGCCAGCAGCCAGGCACAGGGAGGCACAGATACGCAGTATTTT. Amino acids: CASSQAQGGTDTQYF.

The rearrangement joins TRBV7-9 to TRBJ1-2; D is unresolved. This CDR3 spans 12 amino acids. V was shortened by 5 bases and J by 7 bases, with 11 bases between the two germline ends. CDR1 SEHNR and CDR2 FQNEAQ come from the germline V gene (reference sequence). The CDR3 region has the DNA TGTGCCAGCAGCCGGGTTGAGGTTGGCTACACCTTC. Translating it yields CASSRVEVGYTF.

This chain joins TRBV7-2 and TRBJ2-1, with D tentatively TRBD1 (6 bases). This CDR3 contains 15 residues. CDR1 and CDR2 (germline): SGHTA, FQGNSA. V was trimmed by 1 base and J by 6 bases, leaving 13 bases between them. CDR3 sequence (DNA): TGTGCCAGCAGCTTAGTACAGGGTAGGATCAATGAGCAGTTCTTC. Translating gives CASSLVQGRINEQFF.